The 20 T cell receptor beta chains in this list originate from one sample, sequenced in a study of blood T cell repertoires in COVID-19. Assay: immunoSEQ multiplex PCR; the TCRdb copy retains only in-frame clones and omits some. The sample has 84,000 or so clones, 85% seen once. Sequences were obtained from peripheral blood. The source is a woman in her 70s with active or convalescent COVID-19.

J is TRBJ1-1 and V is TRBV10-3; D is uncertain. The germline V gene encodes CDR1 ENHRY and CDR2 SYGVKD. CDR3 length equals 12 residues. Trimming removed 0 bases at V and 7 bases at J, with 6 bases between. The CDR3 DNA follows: TGTGCCATCAGTGAGTCTCAGGTTGAAGCTTTCTTT. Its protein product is CAISESQVEAFF.

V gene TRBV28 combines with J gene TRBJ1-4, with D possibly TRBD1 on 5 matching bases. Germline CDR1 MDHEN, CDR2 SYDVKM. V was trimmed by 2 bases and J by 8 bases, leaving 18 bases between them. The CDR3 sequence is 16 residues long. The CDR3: CASSLTLGPAGEKLFF. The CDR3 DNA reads TGTGCCAGCAGTTTAACCCTGGGACCAGCGGGGGAAAAACTGTTTTTT.

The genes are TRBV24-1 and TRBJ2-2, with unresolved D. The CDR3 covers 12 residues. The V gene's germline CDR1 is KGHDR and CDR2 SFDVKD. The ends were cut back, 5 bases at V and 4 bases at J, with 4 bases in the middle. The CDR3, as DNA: TGTGCCACCAGTGGAGTCACCGGGGAGCTGTTTTTT. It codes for CATSGVTGELFF.

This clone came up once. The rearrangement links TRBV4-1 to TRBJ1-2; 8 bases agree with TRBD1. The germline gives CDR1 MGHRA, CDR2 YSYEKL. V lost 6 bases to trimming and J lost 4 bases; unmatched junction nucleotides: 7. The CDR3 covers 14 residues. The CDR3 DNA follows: TGCGCCAGCAGTCCCCTCGGACAGGGCTATGGCTACACCTTC. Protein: CASSPLGQGYGYTF.

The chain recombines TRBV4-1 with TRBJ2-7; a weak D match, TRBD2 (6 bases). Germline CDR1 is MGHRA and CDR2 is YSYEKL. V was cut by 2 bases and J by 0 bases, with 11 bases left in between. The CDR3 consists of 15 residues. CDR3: CASSQSLGSSYEQYF. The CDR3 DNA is TGCGCCAGCAGCCAAAGCCTCGGGAGCTCCTACGAGCAGTACTTC.

The CDR3 here is CASSLGLYEQYF. The CDR3 region has the DNA TGTGCCAGCAGTCTGGGCCTCTACGAGCAGTACTTC. The V call is TRBV12-3 or TRBV12-4, the J call TRBJ2-7, with unresolved D. The CDR3 sequence is 12 residues long. The V gene lost 5 bases and the J gene lost 3 bases, with 8 bases spanning the gap.

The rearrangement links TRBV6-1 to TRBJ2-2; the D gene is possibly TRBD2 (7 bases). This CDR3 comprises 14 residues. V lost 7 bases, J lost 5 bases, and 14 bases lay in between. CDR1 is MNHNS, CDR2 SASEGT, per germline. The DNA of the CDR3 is TGTGCCAGCATTGGGGGGGCCGGGACCGGGGAGCTGTTTTTT. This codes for CASIGGAGTGELFF.

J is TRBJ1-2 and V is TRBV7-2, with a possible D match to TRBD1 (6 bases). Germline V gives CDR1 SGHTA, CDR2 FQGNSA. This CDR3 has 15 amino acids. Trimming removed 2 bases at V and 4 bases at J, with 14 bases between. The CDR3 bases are TGTGCCAGCAGCTTATGGGACACAGGTTCCTATGGCTACACCTTC. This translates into CASSLWDTGSYGYTF. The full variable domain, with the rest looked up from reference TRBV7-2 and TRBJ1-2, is GAGVSQSPSNKVTEKGKDVELRCDPISGHTALYWYRQSLGQGLEFLIYFQGNSAPDKSGLPSDRFSAERTGGSVSTLTIQRTQQEDSAVYLCASSLWDTGSYGYTFGSGTRLTVV.

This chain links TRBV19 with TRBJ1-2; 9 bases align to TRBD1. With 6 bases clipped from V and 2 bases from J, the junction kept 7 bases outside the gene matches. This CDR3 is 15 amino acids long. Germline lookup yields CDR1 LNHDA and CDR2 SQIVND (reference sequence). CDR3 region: CASRLGQGFNYGYTF. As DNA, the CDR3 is TGTGCCAGTAGACTGGGACAGGGTTTCAACTATGGCTACACCTTC.

The CDR3 sequence is CASSQDRLAGQETQYF. CDR3 nucleotides: TGTGCCAGCAGCCAAGATCGTCTAGCGGGACAAGAGACCCAGTACTTC. This sequence joins TRBV4-2 and TRBJ2-5; 9 bases are shared with TRBD2. CDR3 length: 16 residues. V gave up 0 bases and J gave up 2 bases; unmatched junction bases: 4. The V gene's germline CDR1 is LGHNA and CDR2 YNFKEQ.

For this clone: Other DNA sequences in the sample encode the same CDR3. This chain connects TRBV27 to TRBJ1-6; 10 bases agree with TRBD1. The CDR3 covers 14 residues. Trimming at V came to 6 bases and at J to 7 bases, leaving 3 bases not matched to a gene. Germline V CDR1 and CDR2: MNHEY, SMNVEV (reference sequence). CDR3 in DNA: TGTGCCAGCAGACCGGGACAGGGGAATTCACCCCTCCACTTT. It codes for CASRPGQGNSPLHF.

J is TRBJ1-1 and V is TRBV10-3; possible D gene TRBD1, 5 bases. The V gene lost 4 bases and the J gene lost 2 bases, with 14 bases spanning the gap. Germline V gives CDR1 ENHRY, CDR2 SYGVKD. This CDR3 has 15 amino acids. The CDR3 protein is CAISGQGYSNTEAFF. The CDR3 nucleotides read TGTGCCATCAGTGGCCAGGGATACAGCAACACTGAAGCTTTCTTT.

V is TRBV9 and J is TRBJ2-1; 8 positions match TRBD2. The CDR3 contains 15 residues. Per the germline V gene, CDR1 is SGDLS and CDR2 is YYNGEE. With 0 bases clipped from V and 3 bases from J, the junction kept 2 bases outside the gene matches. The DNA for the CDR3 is TGTGCCAGCAGCGTAGGAACTAGCGGCTACAATGAGCAGTTCTTC. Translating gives CASSVGTSGYNEQFF.

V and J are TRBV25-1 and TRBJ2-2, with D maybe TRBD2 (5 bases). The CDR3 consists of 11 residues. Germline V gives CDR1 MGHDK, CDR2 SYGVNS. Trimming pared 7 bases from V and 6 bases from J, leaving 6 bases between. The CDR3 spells CASIASGELFF. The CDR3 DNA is TGTGCCAGCATAGCGTCCGGGGAGCTGTTTTTT.

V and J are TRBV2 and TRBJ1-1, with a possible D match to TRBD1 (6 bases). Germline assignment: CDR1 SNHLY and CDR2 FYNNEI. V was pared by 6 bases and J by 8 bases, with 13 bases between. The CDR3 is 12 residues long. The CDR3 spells CASRRDNHEAFF. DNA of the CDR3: TGTGCCAGCAGGAGGGACAACCACGAAGCTTTCTTT.

CDR3 sequence reads: CASAGQVKRAPTNTGELFF. For the CDR3, the DNA is TGTGCCAGCGCAGGACAGGTCAAAAGGGCCCCCACGAACACCGGGGAGCTGTTTTTT. The J gene is TRBJ2-2, the V gene TRBV21-1; TRBD1, the D gene given by the table, was not confirmed from the DNA. TRBV21-1 is noted as a pseudogene. CDR3 length: 19 residues.

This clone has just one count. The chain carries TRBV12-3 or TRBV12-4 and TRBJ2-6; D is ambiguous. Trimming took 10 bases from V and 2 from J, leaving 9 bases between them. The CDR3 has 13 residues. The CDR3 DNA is TGTGCCATCCGGCAGGCTGGGGCCAACGTCCTGACTTTC. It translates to CAIRQAGANVLTF.

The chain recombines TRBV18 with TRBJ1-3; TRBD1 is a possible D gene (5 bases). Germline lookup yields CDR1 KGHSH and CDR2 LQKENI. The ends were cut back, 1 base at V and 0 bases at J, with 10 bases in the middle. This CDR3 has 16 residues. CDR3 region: CASSPLDSYSGNTIYF. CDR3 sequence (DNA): TGTGCCAGCTCACCACTCGACAGCTACTCTGGAAACACCATATATTTT. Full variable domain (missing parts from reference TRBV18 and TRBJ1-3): NAGVMQNPRHLVRRRGQEARLRCSPMKGHSHVYWYRQLPEEGLKFMVYLQKENIIDESGMPKERFSAEFPKEGPSILRIQQVVRGDSAAYFCASSPLDSYSGNTIYFGEGSWLTVV.

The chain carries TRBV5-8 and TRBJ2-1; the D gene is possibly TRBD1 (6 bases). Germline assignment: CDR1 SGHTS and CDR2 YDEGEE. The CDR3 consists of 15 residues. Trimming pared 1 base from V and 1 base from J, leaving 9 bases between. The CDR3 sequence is CASSLLGASYNEQFF. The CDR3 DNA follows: TGTGCCAGCAGCTTGCTGGGGGCATCCTACAATGAGCAGTTCTTC.

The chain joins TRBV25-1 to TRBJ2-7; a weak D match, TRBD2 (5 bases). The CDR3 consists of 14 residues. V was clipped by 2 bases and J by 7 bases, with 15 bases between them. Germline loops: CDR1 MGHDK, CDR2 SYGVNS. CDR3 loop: CASSEGESLGEQYF. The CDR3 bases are TGTGCCAGCAGTGAAGGGGAGTCACTCGGGGAGCAGTACTTC.